The 13 T cell receptor beta chains listed next were all sequenced from one sample in a study of CD8 T cells in ankylosing spondylitis. One entry per CDR3 protein results from TCRdb running MiXCR on the 5' RACE reads. This table has about 160,000 distinct CDR3 sequences, 18% appearing once. Sequenced material: blood, either unsorted or a sorted T cell fraction (not recorded which). Every receptor here comes from a male donor with ankylosing spondylitis or in good health (not recorded which).

This clonotype was counted at least ten times. The V gene is TRBV15, the J gene TRBJ1-5; D remains ambiguous. Looked up from germline, CDR1 is LNHNV and CDR2 is YYDKDF (reference sequence). The V end lost 7 bases, the J end lost 2 bases, and 15 bases lay between the germline ends. The CDR3 spans 15 residues. Here the CDR3 DNA reads TGTGCCACCATCCTGGACCTAACGGGCAATCAGCCCCAGCATTTT. Protein sequence: CATILDLTGNQPQHF.

As regards this clonotype: A read error may be the cause here, since a much bigger clone is one base away. CDR3 DNA sequence: TGCGCCGGCAGCCCGGGGGCTAGCGGGGATAGGGAGCAGTTCTTC. Amino acids: CAGSPGASGDREQFF. The chain is built from TRBV5-1 and TRBJ2-1; 9 bases line up with TRBD2. Germline lookup yields CDR1 SGHRS and CDR2 YFSETQ. This CDR3 comprises 15 residues.

This clonotype has a handful of counts. This chain links TRBV7-2 with TRBJ1-6; weak D call: TRBD1 (5 bases). V lost 1 base and J 10 bases, leaving 14 bases between the germline ends. The CDR3 extends over 15 amino acids. Germline CDR1 and CDR2: SGHTA and FQGNSA. The CDR3 is CASSLDQGSESPLHF. The CDR3 bases are TGTGCCAGCAGCTTAGACCAGGGTTCGGAATCACCCCTCCACTTT.

The DNA for the CDR3 is TGTGCCAGCAGTTTATCCAGATCACACCCTTCCTACGAGCAGTACTTC. Translation gives CASSLSRSHPSYEQYF. The chain links TRBV28 to TRBJ2-7; no definite D call. The germline CDR1 and CDR2 sequences are MDHEN and SYDVKM. This CDR3 contains 16 residues. V shed 1 base and J shed 1 base, with 14 bases lying between them.

The rearrangement links TRBV5-4 to TRBJ2-5; 9 positions match TRBD2. CDR1 and CDR2 from the germline V gene are SGHNT and YYREEE (reference sequence). The CDR3 spans 18 residues. The V gene end was trimmed by 3 bases and the J gene end by 1 base; junction bases not matched to a gene: 13. The CDR3 is CASSSGGGLAGFQETQYF. CDR3 DNA: TGTGCCAGCAGCTCCGGAGGGGGACTAGCAGGGTTCCAAGAGACCCAGTACTTC.

The chain employs TRBV3-1 and TRBJ2-5; 11 bases fit TRBD2. There are 16 residues in the CDR3. V lost 3 bases and J lost 0; bases outside the gene matches: 3. Germline V gene lookup returns CDR1 LGHDT and CDR2 YNNKEL (reference sequence). The CDR3 here is CASSQGTSGHQETQYF. CDR3 in DNA: TGTGCCAGCAGCCAGGGGACTAGCGGACACCAAGAGACCCAGTACTTC.

This clonotype was counted between two and nine times. The J gene is TRBJ2-7, the V gene TRBV10-3, with 7 bases identical to TRBD1. CDR1 and CDR2 (germline): ENHRY, SYGVKD. V dropped 10 bases and J dropped 3; count of bases not matched to a gene: 12. The CDR3 spans 14 residues. Here the CDR3 reads CATLDRAGHYEQYF. In DNA, the CDR3 is TGTGCCACACTCGACAGGGCCGGACACTACGAGCAGTACTTC.

This clonotype was counted ten times or more. The J gene is TRBJ1-3, the V gene TRBV5-1, with D possibly TRBD1 on 5 matching bases. CDR1 SGHRS and CDR2 YFSETQ come from the germline V gene. The CDR3 totals 15 residues. V was clipped by 4 bases and J by 0 bases, with 11 bases between them. The CDR3 protein is CASSPTVFSGNTIYF. DNA of the CDR3: TGCGCCAGCAGCCCGACAGTTTTCTCTGGAAACACCATATATTTT. The full variable domain, its missing parts supplied by reference TRBV5-1 and TRBJ1-3, is KAGVTQTPRYLIKTRGQQVTLSCSPISGHRSVSWYQQTPGQGLQFLFEYFSETQRNKGNFPGRFSGRQFSNSRSEMNVSTLELGDSALYLCASSPTVFSGNTIYFGEGSWLTVV.

J is TRBJ2-1 and V is TRBV20-1, with 7 bases that match TRBD2. Germline CDR1 reads DFQATT; CDR2 reads SNEGSKA (reference sequence). The trim removed 1 base at V and 3 bases at J, leaving 3 bases unmatched. The CDR3 sequence is 14 residues long. CDR3 DNA sequence: TGCAGTGCTAGAGGGCGGGAGAACTACAATGAGCAGTTCTTC. As protein: CSARGRENYNEQFF.

This clonotype was counted at least ten times. The gene calls are TRBV20-1 and TRBJ1-6; the D is unclear. Trimming shortened V by 6 bases and J by 0 bases, and 12 bases separated the two germline ends. The CDR3 totals 15 residues. The germline V gene has CDR1 DFQATT and CDR2 SNEGSKA (reference sequence). Here the CDR3 reads CSAATEISYNSPLHF. In nucleotides, the CDR3 is TGCAGTGCCGCTACCGAAATCTCCTATAATTCACCCCTCCACTTT.

The chain uses TRBV20-1 and TRBJ2-2; TRBD2 agrees at 8 bases. With V trimmed by 2 bases and J by 7 bases, 12 bases remained unmatched. The CDR3 sequence is 16 residues long. Germline V gives CDR1 DFQATT, CDR2 SNEGSKA (reference sequence). The CDR3 region is CSARPLETGGGGELFF. Written as DNA, the CDR3 is TGCAGTGCTAGACCCCTGGAAACGGGAGGGGGCGGGGAGCTGTTTTTT.

The chain employs TRBV12-3 or TRBV12-4 and TRBJ2-1, with TRBD2 as a possible D gene (6 bases). The CDR3 is 13 residues long. The V end lost 5 bases, the J end lost 9 bases, and 14 bases lay between the germline ends. CDR3: CASSLNAGSEQFF. The CDR3 nucleotides read TGTGCCAGCAGTCTAAATGCGGGGTCTGAGCAGTTCTTC.

This clonotype was counted ten times or more. The chain carries TRBV24-1 and TRBJ2-2; 10 bases line up with TRBD2. This CDR3 has 16 residues. CDR1 and CDR2 from the germline V gene are KGHDR and SFDVKD. V shed 2 bases, J shed 5 bases, and the junction held 4 bases outside the gene matches. The CDR3, as DNA: TGTGCCACCAGTGATTCTAGCGGGAGATCAACCGGGGAGCTGTTTTTT. This sequence encodes CATSDSSGRSTGELFF.